Given below is one TCR beta chain in context. The antigen is not known. The V end lost 8 bases, the J end lost 3 bases, and 17 bases lay between the germline ends. Germline CDR1 reads SNHLY; CDR2 reads FYNNEI. This CDR3 has 14 residues. The PCR had 60 Vbeta and 13 Jbeta primers. The repertoire was sequenced with immunoSEQ multiplex PCR; TCRdb's copy has only in-frame clones and lacks some. The repertoire holds around 150,000 clones, with around 80% as singletons. This entry belongs to a study of cytomegalovirus exposure and HLA in healthy donors. General study results and limits: As was reported, the classifier diagnosed cytomegalovirus status with high specificity and sensitivity. As a later analysis showed, a missense DCLRE1C variant was linked to trimming of TCR beta V- and J-genes. TCR beta sequences reportedly predicted most subjects' HLA-A and HLA-B alleles accurately. Confirmation was obtained in vitro that a few CMV-associated chains are specific for CMV antigens.

The specimen was PBMCs. The V gene is TRBV2, the J gene TRBJ2-7; tentative D call: TRBD2 (6 bases). The clonotype originates from a man aged 25 to 40 in good health. CDR3 amino acids: CASGKEGYGYEQYF. DNA for the CDR3: TGTGCCAGCGGGAAGGAGGGGTATGGCTACGAGCAGTACTTC. Full variable domain (outside the CDR3, taken from reference TRBV2 and TRBJ2-7): EPEVTQTPSHQVTQMGQEVILRCVPISNHLYFYWYRQILGQKVEFLVSFYNNEISEKSEIFDDQFSVERPDGSNFTLKIRSTKLEDSAMYFCASGKEGYGYEQYFGPGTRLTVT.